One and the same sample provided the 2 T cell receptor beta chains below, sequenced in a study of T-cell memory formation after mild COVID-19. One entry per CDR3 protein, called by TCRdb with MiXCR from the 5' RACE reads. The sample has 55,000 to 65,000 distinct CDR3 sequences; more than 8% are singletons. The sample was PBMCs or a T cell subset sorted from them (not recorded which). Receptors were obtained from a man between 18 and 29 years old who had mild COVID-19 (a few samples of this study predate the infection). Cell type and time point are not known.

The chain uses TRBV21-1 and TRBJ1-4; the table's D gene call, TRBD1, was not cross checked with the DNA. TRBV21-1 is shown as a pseudogene. The length of the CDR3 is 16 residues. The CDR3 sequence is CASSPPELAGGVRLFF. The CDR3 DNA sequence: TGTGCCAGCAGCCCCCCTGAATTGGCAGGGGGCGTTCGACTGTTTTTT.

This clonotype turned up a few times. The genes are TRBV5-1 and TRBJ2-3; possibly TRBD1 or TRBD2 for D (6 bases each). The germline V gene has CDR1 SGHRS and CDR2 YFSETQ. The CDR3 is made up of 13 amino acids. V shed 7 bases and J shed 5 bases, with 14 bases lying between them. The CDR3 loop reads CASQEGVRDTQYF. CDR3 bases: TGCGCCAGCCAGGAGGGGGTGAGAGATACGCAGTATTTT. Drawing the rest from reference TRBV5-1 and TRBJ2-3, the complete variable domain is KAGVTQTPRYLIKTRGQQVTLSCSPISGHRSVSWYQQTPGQGLQFLFEYFSETQRNKGNFPGRFSGRQFSNSRSEMNVSTLELGDSALYLCASQEGVRDTQYFGPGTRLTVL.